This TCR beta chain appears in the sequencing data of a study of T cells in localized non-small cell lung cancer. Study-wide points: Uninvolved nearby lung showed the greatest T cell clonality, exceeding that found in tumor. Greater blood T cell density accompanied longer overall survival.

This clone was observed a handful of times. The antigen is unknown. The table came from immunoSEQ multiplex PCR; TCRdb's copy has only in-frame clones and leaves some out. The sample lists approximately 15,000 clones, more than 80% occurring once. The V gene's germline CDR1 is SGHRS and CDR2 YFSETQ. The CDR3 length is 15 residues. The V end lost 4 bases, the J end lost 6 bases, and 17 bases lay between the germline ends. Source: peripheral blood, taken before any cancer treatment. This clonotype was obtained from a female donor over 55 with stage I squamous cell lung carcinoma. The chain has TRBV5-1 and TRBJ2-1, with D hard to call. This chain's CDR3 is CASSLPLSPFNEQFF. DNA of the CDR3: TGCGCCAGCAGCCTGCCCTTGAGCCCCTTCAATGAGCAGTTCTTC.